The rows below give T cell receptor beta chains drawn from one sample of a study of T-cell memory formation after mild COVID-19. MiXCR, applied by TCRdb to the 5' RACE reads, yields one record per CDR3 protein. The sample includes roughly 120,000 distinct CDR3 sequences, 22% seen only once; the top ten take about 42%. Material: PBMCs or a T cell subset sorted from them (not recorded which). These receptors were collected from a man between 18 and 35 years old who had mild COVID-19 (a few samples of this study predate the infection). Cell type and time point are not known. CDR3s include the opening cysteine and the closing phenylalanine or tryptophan. The order of the fields is J gene, clone size, V gene, D gene, CDR3 protein, CDR3 DNA. The D gene is left open where the match is weak. Clone size, where shown, is once, few, many, or a class for clones that have expanded.

>TRBJ2-6|NA|TRBV4-1|NA
CASSQRTVESSGANVLTF
TGCGCCAGCAGCCAACGTACAGTTGAAAGCTCTGGGGCCAACGTCCTGACTTTC
>TRBJ1-4|few|TRBV4-1|NA
CASSQRTGFMTNEKLFF
TGCGCCAGCAGCCAACGCACAGGGTTCATGACTAATGAAAAACTGTTTTTT
>TRBJ2-7|NA|TRBV5-1|TRBD2
CASSFGSGGPPSYEQYF
TGCGCCAGCAGCTTTGGCAGCGGGGGTCCACCCTCCTACGAGCAGTACTTC
>TRBJ2-7|NA|TRBV2|NA
CASLQGRGRHSYEQYF
TGTGCCAGCTTACAGGGTAGGGGAAGACACTCCTACGAGCAGTACTTC
>TRBJ1-1|few|TRBV25-1|TRBD1
CASTGSGGFSEAFF
TGTGCCAGCACCGGATCAGGGGGCTTCTCTGAAGCTTTCTTT
>TRBJ2-3|few|TRBV6-5|TRBD2
CASSGLAGEDSDTQYF
TGTGCCAGCAGCGGACTAGCGGGGGAGGATTCAGATACGCAGTATTTT
>TRBJ2-1|few|TRBV4-2|NA
CASRLNNEQFF
TGTGCCAGTCGACTAAACAATGAGCAGTTCTTC
>TRBJ1-2|NA|TRBV9|NA
CASTRWVSWIAGGYTF
TGTGCCAGCACGCGGTGGGTCAGCTGGATAGCGGGCGGCTACACCTTC
>TRBJ2-1|few|TRBV4-1|NA
CASSQDPGALDNEQFF
TGCGCCAGCAGCCAAGACCCAGGGGCCCTAGACAATGAGCAGTTCTTC
>TRBJ1-1|few|TRBV27|NA
CASSLSENTEAFF
TGTGCCAGCAGTTTGAGCGAAAACACTGAAGCTTTCTTT
>TRBJ2-5|NA|TRBV27|NA
CASSLGAGTEGTQYF
TGTGCCAGCAGTTTAGGGGCAGGGACCGAAGGAACCCAGTACTTC